Listed below are T cell receptor beta chains from one sample, sequenced in a study of regulatory T cells in long-lasting Graves disease. TCRdb re-derived calls from the multiplex PCR reads in MiXCR, one entry per CDR3 protein. The sample has a few hundred thousand distinct CDR3 sequences, approximately 12% seen once; the top ten hold approximately 17%. These same records also appear under a second study, on T cells in Graves' hyperthyroidism and ophthalmopathy.

The sequencing used peripheral blood mononuclear cells (PBMCs), collected at new diagnosis, from a patient treated with antithyroid drugs. These receptors were obtained from a young woman with Graves disease. CDR3s include the opening cysteine and the closing phenylalanine or tryptophan. The D gene is left open where the match is weak. Size is stated for part of the rows, as once, few or many counts, or as a class when the clone is expanded.

clone size	CDR3 length	J gene	V gene	D gene	CDR3 DNA	CDR3 protein
many	16	TRBJ2-1	TRBV7-8	NA	TGTGCCAGCAGTTCCGGGCCGGACACCTCCTACAATGAGCAGTTCTTC	CASSSGPDTSYNEQFF
many	14	TRBJ2-1	TRBV12-3/TRBV12-4	NA	TGTGCCAGCAGGGGGACTGCCGGGTTGGATGAGCAGTTCTTC	CASRGTAGLDEQFF
NA	14	TRBJ1-2	TRBV3-1	NA	TGTGCCAGCAGCCAAGGGGGCAGCCATTGGGGCTACACCTTC	CASSQGGSHWGYTF
NA	15	TRBJ2-1	TRBV7-9	TRBD2	TGTGCCAGCAGCTCGTTGCGGGGGACTTACAATGAGCAGTTCTTC	CASSSLRGTYNEQFF
NA	13	TRBJ1-2	TRBV29-1	NA	TGCAGCGTTGAAGACGGGCCGTCCTATGGCTACACCTTC	CSVEDGPSYGYTF
many	17	TRBJ2-1	TRBV6-1	NA	TGTGCCAGCAGCCCCCGAGAAAGGGTAGCGCCCTACAATGAGCAGTTCTTC	CASSPRERVAPYNEQFF
many	15	TRBJ2-7	TRBV29-1	TRBD2	TGCAGCGTTTTTTCCCGGACTAGTTTCACCTACGAGCAGTACTTC	CSVFSRTSFTYEQYF
NA	14	TRBJ1-5	TRBV4-3	TRBD1	TGCGCCAGCAGCCAGGACAGGTGGGGTCAGCCCCAGCATTTT	CASSQDRWGQPQHF
NA	15	TRBJ2-3	TRBV11-2	NA	TGTGCCAGCAGCTTAAGAGGGCCAACAGCAGATACGCAGTATTTT	CASSLRGPTADTQYF
few	17	TRBJ1-2	TRBV7-2	NA	TGTGCCAGCAGCTTAGTCGGACCCCGGGGGGTTAACTATGGCTACACCTTC	CASSLVGPRGVNYGYTF
NA	14	TRBJ1-2	TRBV12-3/TRBV12-4	NA	TGTGCCAGCAGTTTAAGCGCTGCAGGGCCTGGCTACACCTTC	CASSLSAAGPGYTF
few	14	TRBJ2-2	TRBV11-2	NA	TGTGCCAGCAGGGGAGAGGGTTTCGCCGGGGAGCTGTTTTTT	CASRGEGFAGELFF
few	14	TRBJ1-2	TRBV6-1	TRBD1	TGTGCCAGCAGCCAGACAGGGAGGGGCTATGGCTACACCTTC	CASSQTGRGYGYTF
many	18	TRBJ2-2	TRBV7-3	NA	TGTGCCAGCAGCTCCGACAGCCTGAAAAACCCGAACACCGGGGAGCTGTTTTTT	CASSSDSLKNPNTGELFF
many	17	TRBJ2-1	TRBV10-1	TRBD2	TGCGCCAGCAGTGAGTCGAGCGCGGGAGGGCCGTTTAATGAGCAGTTCTTC	CASSESSAGGPFNEQFF
many	18	TRBJ1-1	TRBV6-2/TRBV6-3	NA	TGTGCCAGCAGTTACTCGAGGTCCCCGCGAGTATTGCCAGGTGAAGCTTTCTTT	CASSYSRSPRVLPGEAFF
many	16	TRBJ2-3	TRBV7-8	TRBD1	TGTGCCAGCAGCCCCTCCGGGACAGGGTTCACAGATACGCAGTATTTT	CASSPSGTGFTDTQYF
NA	15	TRBJ2-1	TRBV14	NA	TGTGCCAGCAGCCAAGACAGGTTAGCTTACAATGAGCAGTTCTTC	CASSQDRLAYNEQFF
few	15	TRBJ2-1	TRBV9	TRBD1	TGTGCCAGTACTACAGGGGGCGGACCCTACAATGAGCAGTTCTTC	CASTTGGGPYNEQFF
NA	19	TRBJ2-5	TRBV6-1	TRBD2	TGTGCCAGCAGCCGCGGCCGGGGACTAGCGGGAGCTAAGGAAGAGACCCAGTACTTC	CASSRGRGLAGAKEETQYF
NA	17	TRBJ2-3	TRBV20-1	TRBD2	TGCAGTGCTCCGGGACTAGCGGACCAGGAGATTACAGATACGCAGTATTTT	CSAPGLADQEITDTQYF
NA	14	TRBJ1-5	TRBV4-1	NA	TGCGCCAGCAGCCAAGTGGGGGTGGTTCAGCCCCAGCATTTT	CASSQVGVVQPQHF
NA	12	TRBJ2-3	TRBV7-3	NA	TGTGCCAGCAGCTTATATAAAGATACGCAGTATTTT	CASSLYKDTQYF
NA	15	TRBJ1-4	TRBV5-1	NA	TGCGCCAGCAGCGCGACACCGACAACTAATGAAAAACTGTTTTTT	CASSATPTTNEKLFF
many	15	TRBJ1-5	TRBV12-3/TRBV12-4	TRBD1	TGTGCCAGCAGCCTGGACAGGGAGGAGGGTCAGCCCCAGCATTTT	CASSLDREEGQPQHF
many	14	TRBJ1-6	TRBV29-1	NA	TGCAGCGTTGAGTTGGGGGGCCGGAATTCACCCCTCCACTTT	CSVELGGRNSPLHF
many	15	TRBJ1-4	TRBV28	TRBD1	TGTGCCAGCAGTCACGCCGGGACAGGGGATGAAAAACTGTTTTTT	CASSHAGTGDEKLFF
many	13	TRBJ1-6	TRBV2	TRBD1	TGTGCCACCCAGACAGGGTTGAATTCACCCCTCCACTTT	CATQTGLNSPLHF
many	15	TRBJ1-5	TRBV3-1	NA	TGTGCCAGCAGCCAAGAAGGGGGGGGCGATCAGCCCCAGCATTTT	CASSQEGGGDQPQHF
NA	15	TRBJ2-1	TRBV2	TRBD2	TGTGCCAGCAGCTCAATAACTAGCGTTCACAATGAGCAGTTCTTC	CASSSITSVHNEQFF
many	17	TRBJ2-3	TRBV7-6	TRBD2	TGTGCCAGCAGCTCAAACCACCGGGGGGTTGAACCAGATACGCAGTATTTT	CASSSNHRGVEPDTQYF
few	15	TRBJ1-3	TRBV6-1	NA	TGTGCCAGCAGTCCCGTGGGGGGCGTGATCAACACCACATATTTT	CASSPVGGVINTTYF
many	16	TRBJ1-6	TRBV18	NA	TGTGCCAGCTCACCGGGTTCAGGGTTGAATAATTCACCCCTCCACTTT	CASSPGSGLNNSPLHF
many	15	TRBJ2-7	TRBV12-3/TRBV12-4	TRBD2	TGTGCCAGCAGTTTTGAACTAGCGGGAGTCGACGAGCAGTACTTC	CASSFELAGVDEQYF
NA	15	TRBJ2-5	TRBV5-1	NA	TGCGCCAGCAGCTTGATGTTGGGGATCCAAGAGACCCAGTACTTC	CASSLMLGIQETQYF
few	14	TRBJ1-2	TRBV4-1	NA	TGCGCCAGCAGCCAAGATCGGACAGTCTATGGCTACACCTTC	CASSQDRTVYGYTF
many	16	TRBJ1-4	TRBV24-1	NA	TGTGCCACCAGTAGTTTAAGCGGACTACCTAATGAAAAACTGTTTTTT	CATSSLSGLPNEKLFF
many	13	TRBJ1-4	TRBV12-3/TRBV12-4	NA	TGTGCCAGCAGTTTGGCAGGGTATGAAAAACTGTTTTTT	CASSLAGYEKLFF
many	16	TRBJ2-7	TRBV25-1	TRBD2	TGTGCCAGCAGTGGGGGACTAGCCCATAGCTCCTACGAGCAGTACTTC	CASSGGLAHSSYEQYF
few	16	TRBJ1-6	TRBV7-9	NA	TGTGCCAGCAGCCCCCGTTGGAGGGGTTCGAATTCACCCCTCCACTTT	CASSPRWRGSNSPLHF
many	15	TRBJ1-1	TRBV6-1	NA	TGTGCCAGCAGTGAAGGGGAAGGGTTCAGCGCTGAAGCTTTCTTT	CASSEGEGFSAEAFF
many	14	TRBJ1-4	TRBV20-1	TRBD1	TGCAGTGCTAATCTCGGACAGGGCAATGAAAAACTGTTTTTT	CSANLGQGNEKLFF
few	15	TRBJ1-6	TRBV6-5	TRBD1	TGTGCCAGCAGTTACTCGGGCAGGGGGCATTCACCCCTCCACTTT	CASSYSGRGHSPLHF
NA	15	TRBJ2-1	TRBV5-5	NA	TGTGCCAGCAGCTTGCAGGGGTTGTTCAACAATGAGCAGTTCTTC	CASSLQGLFNNEQFF
many	15	TRBJ1-6	TRBV6-1	NA	TGTGCCAGCAGTGAAGGAGGGCGGTTTAATTCACCCCTCCACTTT	CASSEGGRFNSPLHF
many	12	TRBJ1-2	TRBV12-3/TRBV12-4	NA	TGTGCCAGCAGTTTAAGTGCCTATGGCTACACCTTC	CASSLSAYGYTF
many	14	TRBJ2-2	TRBV20-1	NA	TGCAGTGCTGCGGGGCTACTGAACACCGGGGAGCTGTTTTTT	CSAAGLLNTGELFF
NA	14	TRBJ1-2	TRBV12-3/TRBV12-4	NA	TGTGCCAGCAGTTTTAAGGGGTTCGGCTATGGCTACACCTTC	CASSFKGFGYGYTF
many	13	TRBJ2-1	TRBV6-2/TRBV6-3	NA	TGTGCCAGCAGGCGGCATCCGGACAATGAGCAGTTCTTC	CASRRHPDNEQFF
many	12	TRBJ2-5	TRBV29-1	NA	TGCAGCGTTGCAGGGGCCCAAGAGACCCAGTACTTC	CSVAGAQETQYF
many	12	TRBJ2-5	TRBV3-1	NA	TGTGCCAGCAGCCAGGTGCAAGAGACCCAGTACTTC	CASSQVQETQYF
NA	15	TRBJ2-1	TRBV28	NA	TGTGCCAGCAGTTCCTACCGAGTTCCCTACAATGAGCAGTTCTTC	CASSSYRVPYNEQFF
many	16	TRBJ2-3	TRBV18	TRBD2	TGTGCCAGCTCACCACCGGGTCTAGCGGGGGCCCGGACGCAGTATTTT	CASSPPGLAGARTQYF